This TCR beta chain comes out of a study of cytomegalovirus exposure and HLA in healthy donors. The PCR had 60 Vbeta and 13 Jbeta primers. Sequencing was performed with immunoSEQ multiplex PCR; in TCRdb, only in-frame clones are kept and a portion is missing. Among about 180,000 clones, roughly 87% were seen once, and the ten largest hold 1.5% to 1.9%. Healthy bone marrow donors made up the donors. The CDR3 loop spans 15 amino acids. J lost 7 bases, V lost 3 bases, and 7 bases had no gene match. Germline lookup yields CDR1 KGHSH and CDR2 LQKENI. The chain has TRBV18 and TRBJ1-5; 9 nucleotides line up with TRBD1. Material for sequencing was PBMCs. This clonotype originated in a middle-aged man in good health and CMV-seronegative. As DNA, the CDR3 is TGTGCCAGCTCACCGTCGGACAGGGGAGGACAGCCCCAGCATTTT. Protein: CASSPSDRGGQPQHF.